This TCR beta chain is from a study of human T cells and chemical hapten exposure. Study details: Small differences in pooled library volume mainly drove the variation in TCR yields per sample. General study results and limits: Sensitizing with DPC caused no change in TCRs above 1 in 1000 frequency.

This clonotype is judged medium-sized. Its antigen is not identified. Unique molecular identifiers were affixed to discrete cDNA molecules within the library. Per the study methods: 95,638 TCRs per sample was the median, with a range of about 20,000 to 700,000. TCRdb reanalysed the 5' RACE reads using MiXCR and keeps one entry per CDR3 protein. None of the V and J calls come from the authors' own analysis; TCRdb made them. The sample consists of 65,000 to 95,000 distinct CDR3 sequences, 6.5% to 8.5% of them appearing once. Total RNA was extracted from unfractionated whole blood. The sequence derives from a male donor in good health.

CDR3: CSARGDREYNEQFF. The CDR3 DNA sequence: TGCAGTGCTAGAGGCGACAGGGAGTACAATGAGCAGTTCTTC. The chain uses TRBV20-1 and TRBJ2-1, with 7 bases fitting TRBD1. After removal of 1 base from V and 4 bases from J, the junction contained 4 bases not matched to a gene. The germline CDR1 and CDR2 sequences are DFQATT and SNEGSKA (reference sequence). This CDR3 region has 14 residues.